The 27 T cell receptor beta chains given below trace back to one sample, sequenced in a study of Graves' ophthalmopathy and Graves' hyperthyroidism. Transcripts of RNA were the source for amplifying TCR beta CDR3 regions. Scientists carried out first-round RT-PCR using HTBI primers and then a second-round multiplex PCR. TCRdb re-analysed the multiplex PCR reads in MiXCR, keeping a single row per CDR3 protein. This repertoire shows 600,000 to 650,000 distinct CDR3 sequences, about 24% found once; its top ten account for approximately 6.9%. The sequencing input was peripheral blood. The source of these receptors is a woman in her late teens or twenties with stable Graves' hyperthyroidism. Some clones in this sample may be carry-over from other donors' samples.

This clonotype was found many times. The chain links TRBV6-2 or TRBV6-3 to TRBJ1-1, with D maybe TRBD1 (6 bases). The V gene's germline CDR1 is MNHEY and CDR2 SVGEGT. Trimming took 4 bases from V and 0 from J, leaving 21 bases between them. This CDR3 has 18 residues. The CDR3 sequence: CASSSSGTQRGMNTEAFF. CDR3 nucleotides: TGTGCCAGCAGTTCCTCCGGGACACAGAGGGGAATGAACACTGAAGCTTTCTTT.

This clonotype has at least ten counts. The V call is TRBV30, the J call TRBJ2-7; D ambiguous. Trimming took off 5 bases at V and 4 bases at J, with 6 bases between the two ends. This CDR3 is 10 amino acids long. The germline CDR1 and CDR2 sequences are GTSNPN and SVGIG (reference sequence). In DNA, the CDR3 is TGTGCCTGGGGTTATTACGAGCAGTACTTC. It specifies CAWGYYEQYF.

This chain uses TRBV11-1 with TRBJ1-2; weak D call: TRBD1 (5 bases). Between the trimmed V and J ends, which lost 1 base and 6 bases, there was a span of 9 bases. Germline CDR1 and CDR2: SGHAT and FQDESV (reference sequence). CDR3 length: 13 residues. This CDR3 is CASSLDRQDGYTF. The CDR3, as DNA: TGTGCCAGCAGCTTAGACAGGCAGGATGGCTACACCTTC.

There are many counts of this clonotype. This chain joins TRBV11-3 and TRBJ1-1, with D unresolved. V lost 4 bases and J lost 4, with 7 bases in between. Germline-derived CDR1 and CDR2 are SGHNT and YENEEA. This CDR3 region has 12 residues. The CDR3 loop reads CASSSEGTEAFF. In DNA form, the CDR3 reads TGTGCCAGCAGCTCGGAAGGCACTGAAGCTTTCTTT.

This clonotype has ten or more counts. This chain links TRBV12-3 or TRBV12-4 with TRBJ1-5, with a weak D call TRBD1 (6 bases). V was shortened by 5 bases and J by 6 bases, with 17 bases between the two germline ends. The CDR3 covers 15 residues. The CDR3 here is CASSRSGTSGQPQHF. The CDR3 nucleotides read TGTGCCAGCAGTCGCTCCGGGACATCGGGTCAGCCCCAGCATTTT.

This clonotype was recorded at least ten times. The chain employs TRBV15 and TRBJ2-5; TRBD2 matches 9 bases. Germline V gene lookup returns CDR1 LNHNV and CDR2 YYDKDF (reference sequence). The CDR3 has 16 amino acids. V lost 6 bases to trimming and J lost 4 bases; unmatched junction nucleotides: 12. The CDR3 here is CATSLGLAMGGETQYF. CDR3 nucleotide sequence: TGTGCCACCAGTTTGGGACTAGCTATGGGAGGAGAGACCCAGTACTTC.

This clonotype was seen ten or more times. V is TRBV10-1 and J is TRBJ2-7, with 8 bases fitting TRBD2. The CDR3 is 14 amino acids. Unmatched junction bases numbered 5, after V lost 3 bases and J lost 4 bases. CDR1 and CDR2 from the germline V gene are WNHNN and SYGVQD (reference sequence). The CDR3 here is CASSDLASGYEQYF. DNA of the CDR3: TGCGCCAGCAGTGATTTGGCTAGCGGGTACGAGCAGTACTTC.

The chain recombines TRBV7-2 with TRBJ2-1, with 10 bases lining up with TRBD2. V shed 5 bases, J shed 4 bases, and the junction held 5 bases outside the gene matches. Germline CDR1 reads SGHTA; CDR2 reads FQGNSA. The CDR3 has 15 residues. The CDR3 DNA reads as TGTGCCAGCAGCCCGACTAGCGGGCGTTACAATGAGCAGTTCTTC. Translated, it gives CASSPTSGRYNEQFF.

This clonotype was observed at least ten times. The CDR3 DNA sequence: TGTGCCAGCAGGCCCACAACTAGAGGGTTCTACGAGCAGTACTTC. Translation gives CASRPTTRGFYEQYF. This chain joins TRBV12-3 or TRBV12-4 and TRBJ2-7, with D possibly being TRBD2 (5 bases). V lost 6 bases and J lost 3, with 18 bases in between. This CDR3 spans 15 amino acids.

This clonotype was seen many times. This sequence joins TRBV19 and TRBJ1-1, with no clear D. Trimming removed 5 bases from V and 0 bases from J, with 10 bases in between. CDR3 size: 14 residues. Germline loops: CDR1 LNHDA, CDR2 SQIVND (reference sequence). CDR3 in DNA: TGTGCCAGTAGTCTGGAGAGATTGAACACTGAAGCTTTCTTT. Translated: CASSLERLNTEAFF.

In its sample, this clonotype was seen many times. The V and J genes are TRBV2 and TRBJ2-6; D may be TRBD1 (5 bases). V dropped 5 bases and J dropped 2 bases, with 7 bases sitting between them. Germline CDR1 reads SNHLY; CDR2 reads FYNNEI. The CDR3 sequence is 14 residues long. The chain's CDR3 is CASSSGTGANVLTF. CDR3 nucleotides: TGTGCCAGCAGTTCAGGGACTGGGGCCAACGTCCTGACTTTC.

Ten or more counts support this clonotype. The chain employs TRBV12-3 or TRBV12-4 and TRBJ1-2; a possible D gene is TRBD1 (6 bases). V was clipped by 4 bases and J by 6 bases, with 9 bases between them. The CDR3 consists of 12 residues. The CDR3 sequence is CASSYNRDGYTF. The CDR3 DNA reads as TGTGCCAGCAGTTATAACAGGGATGGCTACACCTTC.

This clonotype was seen many times. J is TRBJ1-1 and V is TRBV6-1; no clear D. Germline CDR1 MNHNS, CDR2 SASEGT. The V end lost 6 bases, the J end lost 10 bases, and 12 bases lay between the germline ends. The CDR3 has 11 residues. CDR3 DNA: TGTGCCAGCAGCCTTGGCGGCAGAGCTTTCTTT. It encodes CASSLGGRAFF.

The CDR3 spells CASSWDRRQPQHF. The CDR3 region has the DNA TGTGCCAGCAGTTGGGATAGGAGGCAGCCCCAGCATTTT. V is TRBV6-5 and J is TRBJ1-5; D is ambiguous. Germline CDR1 and CDR2: MNHEY and SVGAGI. Trimming removed 4 bases at V and 7 bases at J, with 11 bases between. The CDR3 consists of 13 residues.

Many counts were recorded for this clonotype. In DNA form, the CDR3 reads TGTGCCAGTAGTACCCTAATCGGCAGCAATCAGCCCCAGCATTTT. Translation gives CASSTLIGSNQPQHF. This chain uses TRBV19 with TRBJ1-5; D call uncertain. Germline V gives CDR1 LNHDA, CDR2 SQIVND (reference sequence). V lost 4 bases to trimming and J lost 1 base, with 11 bases between them. The CDR3 runs to 15 residues.

The chain combines TRBV28 with TRBJ2-5, with D perhaps TRBD1 or TRBD2 (5 bases each). Germline values: CDR1 MDHEN, CDR2 SYDVKM. Trimming cost V 7 bases and J 5 bases, with 11 bases left between them. This CDR3 has 12 amino acids. The CDR3 loop is CASIPGTETQYF. The CDR3 DNA reads as TGTGCCAGCATCCCAGGGACCGAGACCCAGTACTTC.

Ten or more counts support this clonotype. Here the CDR3 omits its conserved ending phenylalanine or tryptophan, so a read error is the likely source. The chain joins TRBV12-3 or TRBV12-4 to TRBJ1-1; D not resolved. The CDR3 runs 12 residues. The germline V and J ends were trimmed by 3 bases and 5 bases, with 7 bases remaining between them. The chain's CDR3 is CASSFMGTEAFL. DNA for the CDR3: TGTGCCAGCAGTTTTATGGGAACTGAAGCTTTCCTT.

This clonotype came up many times. This chain joins TRBV3-1 and TRBJ2-7; D uncertain. V lost 1 base, J lost 4 bases, and 14 bases lay in between. This CDR3 contains 15 residues. Germline V gene sequence: CDR1 LGHDT, CDR2 YNNKEL (reference sequence). CDR3 bases: TGTGCCAGCAGCCAAGGAGCAGGTAGCTTTTACGAGCAGTACTTC. Amino acids: CASSQGAGSFYEQYF.

This clonotype has at least ten counts. The chain links TRBV28 to TRBJ1-2, with TRBD1 as a possible D gene (6 bases). CDR1 and CDR2 (germline): MDHEN, SYDVKM. Trimming removed 3 bases from V and 6 bases from J, with 20 bases in between. This CDR3 region has 16 residues. The DNA of the CDR3 is TGTGCCAGCAGTTTTAAGGCCCAGGGGTTAGTGGATGGCTACACCTTC. Its translation: CASSFKAQGLVDGYTF.

This clonotype was picked up many times. The V gene is TRBV27, the J gene TRBJ1-1; tentative D call: TRBD1 (6 bases). Germline V gives CDR1 MNHEY, CDR2 SMNVEV (reference sequence). This CDR3 has 12 amino acids. Trimming took off 7 bases at V and 7 bases at J, with 13 bases between the two ends. CDR3 DNA sequence: TGTGCCAGCATCAACAGGGTGAGTGAAGCTTTCTTT. This translates into CASINRVSEAFF.

This clonotype was recorded at least ten times. CDR3 nucleotides: TGTGCCAGCAGTTCCGGGGTGGGGGAGAACACTGAAGCTTTCTTT. Encoded protein: CASSSGVGENTEAFF. The chain uses TRBV12-3 or TRBV12-4 and TRBJ1-1; D might be TRBD1 (5 bases). This CDR3 is 15 amino acids long. The V end lost 4 bases, the J end lost 1 base, and 13 bases lay between the germline ends.

The V call is TRBV28, the J call TRBJ2-7, with D tentatively TRBD2 (5 bases). Between the trimmed V and J ends, which lost 6 bases and 2 bases, there was a span of 11 bases. CDR3 size: 13 residues. Germline V lookup: CDR1 MDHEN, CDR2 SYDVKM. The DNA of the CDR3 is TGTGCCAGCAGGGACTTCCGTACCTACGAGCAGTACTTC. Residues: CASRDFRTYEQYF.

This clonotype was detected a few times. The chain uses TRBV5-1 and TRBJ1-2, with 9 bases lining up with TRBD1. This CDR3 has 13 residues. V lost 6 bases and J lost 6; bases outside the gene matches: 6. Germline V CDR1 and CDR2: SGHRS, YFSETQ. The CDR3 is CASTGQGPDGYTF. DNA for the CDR3: TGCGCCAGCACCGGACAGGGGCCCGATGGCTACACCTTC.

A few counts support this clonotype. The J gene is TRBJ2-7, the V gene TRBV29-1; 9 bases line up with TRBD2. This CDR3 has 14 residues. Trimming removed 3 bases from V and 5 bases from J; junction bases left unmatched: 8. Germline V gene sequence: CDR1 SQVTM, CDR2 ANQGSEA. CDR3 DNA: TGCAGCGTTGACGGCGGGAGGGCTGGCGACGAGCAGTACTTC. This gives the protein CSVDGGRAGDEQYF.

This clonotype has at least ten counts. J is TRBJ2-5 and V is TRBV29-1; TRBD1 matches at 9 bases. This CDR3 is 16 amino acids long. Unmatched junction bases numbered 8, after V lost 0 bases and J lost 3 bases. CDR1 and CDR2 (germline): SQVTM, ANQGSEA. As DNA, the CDR3 is TGCAGCGTTGAAGATCCTATGGACAGGGGAGAAGAGACCCAGTACTTC. Amino acid sequence: CSVEDPMDRGEETQYF.

The chain joins TRBV27 to TRBJ2-2; 9 nucleotides agree with TRBD2. Germline CDR1 reads MNHEY; CDR2 reads SMNVEV (reference sequence). The V segment lost 1 base and the J segment 2 bases; nucleotides outside the gene matches: 14. The CDR3 is 20 residues long. CDR3: CASSLYSRVAGAGNTGELFF. In nucleotides, the CDR3 is TGTGCCAGCAGTTTATATAGTAGAGTAGCGGGGGCCGGTAACACCGGGGAGCTGTTTTTT.

This clonotype showed up many times. The chain couples TRBV2 to TRBJ2-4; D perhaps matches TRBD2 (6 bases). CDR3 length equals 13 residues. Germline V CDR1 and CDR2: SNHLY, FYNNEI. V lost 8 bases, J lost 3 bases, and 11 bases lay in between. The CDR3: CASVAEGKNIQYF. CDR3 nucleotide sequence: TGTGCCAGCGTCGCGGAGGGCAAAAACATTCAGTACTTC.